Here is one T cell receptor (beta chain) with its context. Some clones are missing from TCRdb's copy, which holds only in-frame ones; the method was immunoSEQ multiplex PCR. The sample consists of about 350,000 clones, roughly nine tenths of them appearing once. These data originate in a study of blood T cell repertoires in COVID-19. Study background: Both acute and convalescent COVID-19 samples were obtained from the United States, Italy and Spain.

The clonotype originates from a woman aged 60-75 years with COVID-19, enrolled during active disease. Sequenced: peripheral blood.

CDR3 region: CASSLQGASYEQYF. CDR3 sequence (DNA): TGTGCCAGCAGCCTACAGGGGGCATCTTACGAGCAGTACTTC. The J gene is TRBJ2-7, the V gene TRBV9; 9 positions agree with TRBD1. The CDR3 length is 14 residues. Germline assignment: CDR1 SGDLS and CDR2 YYNGEE. Trimming at V came to 4 bases and at J to 4 bases, leaving 6 bases not matched to a gene.